This entry describes one TCR beta chain. The antigen it binds to is not known. The record has no base qualities; no much larger clone is one base away. This sample is part of a study of cytomegalovirus exposure and HLA in healthy donors (dated by TCRdb to 2016 to 2017). Broadly, across the study: In an earlier analysis of 450 to 750 of the donors, around 300 Gb of sequence data and 90 million to 130 million unique TCR beta sequences from roughly 200 million T cells were reported. An early release covering 500 to 750 HLA-typed donors comprised about 300 gigabases of sequencing data and approximately 85 million unique TCR sequences. Of the roughly 400 genotyped donors, approximately 83% fell in the genetic ancestry cluster associated with self-reported Caucasian donors. The study was designed to test whether signatures of past pathogen exposure could be identified by cataloging public T cell receptors. The T cell repertoires of 666 subjects were profiled by immunosequencing and related to cytomegalovirus serostatus. A separate validation cohort of roughly 120 different subjects was used in addition to the roughly 670-subject first cohort. The study combined high-throughput TCR immunosequencing, statistical association of individual TCRs with disease status, and machine learning to predict cytomegalovirus infection status. A later analysis re-analyzed previously published TCR beta repertoires from 500 to 700 donors and added high-resolution HLA genotyping to study TCR occurrence patterns. In the later analysis, no new phenotypic data were used to find candidate immune exposures; instead, reliance was placed on TCR beta sequences and their occurrence across donors. An earlier analysis of roughly 580 of the donors used high-throughput TCR beta sequencing to judge whether each TCR beta V gene segment behaved as functional or pseudogenic. Donor age, sex, ethnicity and CMV serostatus were compiled together with the repertoire data. Genome-wide SNP genotypes for about 65% of the 666 donors were used in a later genetic analysis, which treated that subset as a discovery cohort. Every repertoire in the discovery cohort had been generated on one and the same sequencing platform. Both class I and class II loci were covered by HLA typing, at four-digit resolution. Typing coverage varied by locus: roughly 620-630 donors for A, B, C, DRB1 and DQB1; approximately 500 for DQA1; about 600 for DPA1; about 450 for DPB1. Roughly 5 DR-DQ haplotypes were handled as single units for association and clustering, since linkage in the cohort was strong. Among 300 to 500 genotyped donors of the cohort, an average of around 220,000 unique TCR beta nucleotide sequences was sequenced per donor, of which roughly 18% were non-productive.

The cohort was made up of around 720 healthy bone marrow donors. Cohort members were all nominally healthy when sampled, although unrecorded immune exposures were likely present. The donor was CMV seronegative and was included in the group of under 450 seronegative cohort members. Every donor gave a peripheral blood sample, and the peripheral blood mononuclear cells from that sample were used for TCR beta sequencing. The Qiagen DNeasy Blood Extraction Kit was used to extract genomic DNA from the blood cell samples. What the authors observed across the whole study: While some public TCRs were present in many individuals, most TCR sequences turned up only very rarely across donors. Because HLA typing was unavailable for some donors at each locus, only the typed subset was used in association tests. For the cohort, immune exposure information was limited to CMV serostatus. The sequencing pipeline was judged likely to have produced a cluster of highly shared sequence variants as a technical artifact. According to a later analysis, TCR association rates differed among HLA loci, with DRB1 alleles showing the most associated TCRs and HLA-C alleles showing the fewest. According to a later genetic analysis, donors in an Asian-associated ancestry cluster had fewer N-insertions in productive TCRs than the approximately 690-donor mean. In this cohort, only TCR beta chains were sequenced, and detectable features were limited by the absence of alpha or paired-chain data. In a later analysis, several top co-occurrence clusters were reported to appear linked to parvovirus B19, influenza, CMV and Epstein-Barr virus. Cytomegalovirus status was reported to be diagnosed by the classifier with high specificity and sensitivity in both the original and validation cohorts. Because counts were too low, seventeen rarely observed V segments, including chromosome 9 orphons, were excluded from the earlier analysis of under 650 of the donors. An association between a missense DCLRE1C variant and V-gene and J-gene trimming of TCR beta chains was found in a later genetic analysis and replicated in an independent cohort. An earlier analysis of approximately 570 of the donors showed that most TCR beta V segments appeared in productive rearrangements either about 90% or about 30% of the time, which broadly matched IMGT annotations. Strong co-occurrence of HLA alleles, especially DR and DQ, made assigning TCR associations to individual alleles difficult. In a later analysis, some 17,000 TCR beta sequences were associated with specific HLA alleles at a false discovery rate of 0.05. Sequencing depth was assumed to be roughly uniform across donors in the presence/absence analyses, though that assumption may not hold. Three of the identified cytomegalovirus-associated TCR beta chains were confirmed in vitro to be specific for cytomegalovirus antigens. In a later analysis, most CMV-associated TCR beta chains were found to appear HLA-restricted, with HLA associations seemingly driven largely by CMV exposure. Because the 87-base-pair reads could not distinguish some IMGT-functional V segments, including TRBV6-2 and TRBV6-3, those segments were excluded. Compared with equally common non-associated chains, HLA-associated TCR beta chains in a later analysis were more clonally expanded and had lower generation probabilities. According to the authors, the approach could potentially be generalized to other disease states and immunological phenotypes. Linkage disequilibrium might explain the correlated functional status among segregating V segments, but an unknown experimental factor could not be ruled out. In the study, around 150 TCR beta chains were listed as associated with cytomegalovirus. A further reported finding was that TCR beta sequences accurately predicted the HLA-A and HLA-B alleles for most subjects in the first cohort.

Clipping removes 0 bases from V and 8 bases from J, with 10 as the unmatched junction base count. Measured from the cysteine to the phenylalanine, the CDR3 is 15 residues long. The CDR3 DNA has 45 bases and is translated from base 1. Via the germline V gene (reference sequence), CDR1 is SEHNR and CDR2 FQNEAQ. Library construction relied on the immunoSEQ multiplex PCR assay. For the multiplex PCR, a mixture combining 60 forward primers for TCR Vbeta segments and 13 reverse primers for TCR Jbeta segments was used. A multiplex PCR assay on genomic DNA amplified the CDR3 region of rearranged TCR beta genes. On the Illumina HiSeq System, the amplified TCR beta libraries were sequenced as 87-base-pair reads. The paper's processing steps were these. Across the 670 or so repertoires, a later analysis counted approximately 83 million unique TCR beta chains, 9.5 million to 13 million of which were shared by at least two donors. To remove PCR and sequencing errors, raw reads were error-corrected and collapsed into unique sequences using a nearest-neighbor algorithm that merged closely related sequences. V, D and J gene segments were assigned by aligning CDR3 sequences to IMGT reference sequences. For a sequence to be retained, at least a six-nucleotide match to both a V gene segment and a J gene segment was required. Rearrangements were classified as productive when the CDR3 lacked stop codons and remained in frame with V and J, and all other rearrangements were classified as non-productive. Following IMGT convention, CDR3 was defined as the stretch from the second conserved V-encoded cysteine up to the conserved J-encoded phenylalanine. The earlier analysis of about 620 of the donors excluded sequences that lacked an unambiguous match to a single V gene segment. In an earlier analysis of more than 500 of the donors, a V segment was called functional when productive rearrangements were above 56.7%, and segregating when the standard deviation between donors exceeded 5%. A statistical classification framework was built to diagnose cytomegalovirus status from the catalog of TCR beta chain sequences. A later analysis assigned V and J genes by comparing TCR nucleotide sequences with IMGT/GENE-DB human TR gene sequences. The TCRdist pipeline was used in a later analysis to assign CDR3 sequences and most-parsimonious VDJ recombination scenarios. In a later analysis, each TCR beta chain was defined by its CDR3 amino acid sequence together with its V-gene family, and reads lacking a unique V-gene family were excluded. In a later analysis, fewer than 650 highly shared, low-generation-probability nucleotide sequences were removed to address suspected cross-contamination and a sequencing artifact. In a later analysis, a clonal expansion index was calculated for each public chain from normalized within-repertoire ranks of inferred template counts. A later analysis computed generation probabilities with a VDJ recombination model fitted to out-of-frame rearrangements, and checked the results against IGoR. In a later analysis, hypergeometric tests were used to score TCR-TCR, TCR-HLA and TCR-CMV co-occurrence, with a repertoire-size bias correction applied to TCR pairs. In a later analysis, false discovery rates were estimated by permuting HLA or CMV assignments 20 times. A later analysis grouped co-occurring TCRs with DBSCAN, adding TCRdist sequence similarity when clustering within HLA-allele-positive subsets. Repertoires with fewer than 30,000 or more than 120,000 public chains, plus five repertoires with anomalous nucleotide sharing, were excluded from co-occurrence clustering. TCRdb stores this immuneACCESS table with in-frame sequences only. Part of the clones is absent; in the studies checked, under half of the shortfall reflects unresolved V genes, and no reason is known for the rest. V and J calls and clone size come straight from that table; D and trimming were deduced from the DNA. Across this sample there are about 76,000 clones, with approximately 80% seen only once. The ten largest clones represent about 2% of the sample.

The source of this sequence is a woman aged 30 to 39 in good health and CMV-seronegative. Sequencing input: PBMCs. In this chain, TRBV7-9 is recombined with TRBJ2-7; 7 bases in the junction line up with TRBD2. CDR3 sequence: CASSLAGLDGFQQYF. In nucleotide form, the sequence is TGTGCCAGCAGCTTAGCCGGACTAGATGGTTTCCAGCAGTACTTC.